This paragraph covers one TCR beta chain sequence. Its antigen is unidentified. Compared with germline, one end of the junction differs, possibly owing to a read error. This sample was included in a study of cytomegalovirus exposure and HLA in healthy donors. In the study overall: Among a few hundred genotyped donors, around 81% fell in the Caucasian-associated ancestry cluster.

Germline V gene lookup returns CDR1 MNHNS and CDR2 SASEGT. The CDR3 is 12 residues long. The PCR had 60 Vbeta and 13 Jbeta primers. The data were produced by immunoSEQ multiplex PCR, yet TCRdb's version contains in-frame clones alone and is incomplete. The sample has 120,000 or so clones; over 60% are singletons. Study findings and constraints: Using a false discovery rate of 0.05, a later analysis showed that approximately 17,000 TCR beta sequences were associated with HLA alleles. Earlier analysis looked at TCR beta V segments, and most were productive about 87% or about 30% of the time. The study listed 150 to 200 cytomegalovirus-associated TCR beta chains.

This chain joins TRBV6-1 and TRBJ2-6, with a weak D call TRBD1 (6 bases). This TCR came from a human donor in good health. The sequencing input was PBMCs. The CDR3 region is CAGPLGANGLTF. The CDR3, as DNA: TGTGCCGGTCCTTTGGGGGCCAACGGCCTGACTTTC.